The entry below describes one T cell receptor beta chain. The sample comes from a study of cytomegalovirus exposure and HLA in healthy donors. The PCR used 60 Vbeta and 13 Jbeta primers. Here immunoSEQ multiplex PCR was the method, and the copy in TCRdb shows in-frame clones only, minus some. The sample lists approximately 110,000 clones; approximately 80% were seen once. CDR3 length equals 14 residues. The germline gives CDR1 MGHRA, CDR2 YSYEKL. V trimming: 4 bases; J trimming: 6 bases; junction bases outside the gene matches: 5. The rearrangement links TRBV4-1 to TRBJ2-1, with 8 positions matching TRBD2. This receptor was identified in a human donor in good health. The sequencing sample was made of PBMCs. Written as DNA, the CDR3 is TGCGCCAGCAGCCCAGCGGGAGCCCCCAATGAGCAGTTCTTC. Its translation: CASSPAGAPNEQFF.